Listed below are T cell receptor beta chains from one sample, sequenced in a study of regulatory T cells in long-lasting Graves disease. TCRdb reprocessed the multiplex PCR reads with MiXCR, giving one entry per CDR3 protein. Of roughly 470,000 distinct CDR3 sequences in the sample, under 25% were seen once. Here the sequenced sample was peripheral blood mononuclear cells (PBMCs), taken when the disease was refractory, from a patient treated with antithyroid drugs. The receptors were sampled from a female donor with Graves disease. CDR3s leave out the opening cysteine and the closing phenylalanine or tryptophan. Each record gives: J gene, V gene, CDR3 protein.

J: TRBJ2-5
V: TRBV2
CDR3: ASKSSPSRREPRETQY

J: TRBJ2-5
V: TRBV28
CDR3: ASIPPAGTLAEETQY

J: TRBJ2-7
V: TRBV11-2
CDR3: ASSLDKARTPYEQY

J: TRBJ2-7
V: TRBV12-3/TRBV12-4
CDR3: ASSLAGSAYEQH

J: TRBJ2-7
V: TRBV7-2
CDR3: ASSLVGRAVSYEQY

J: TRBJ1-2
V: TRBV5-1
CDR3: ASSPETGTIT

J: TRBJ2-2
V: TRBV20-1
CDR3: SARNGRVNTGELF

J: TRBJ2-2
V: TRBV24-1
CDR3: ATSLSGAGELF

J: TRBJ2-5
V: TRBV27
CDR3: ASSLSSGTQETQY

J: TRBJ2-7
V: TRBV30
CDR3: AWDSGLAGRGYEQY

J: TRBJ2-7
V: TRBV6-5
CDR3: ASSYTAGTAYEQY

J: TRBJ2-7
V: TRBV6-1
CDR3: ASIDGTVSYEQY

J: TRBJ1-5
V: TRBV6-1
CDR3: ASRSRVQGMGQPQH

J: TRBJ1-1
V: TRBV6-2/TRBV6-3
CDR3: ASREGGYRALNTEAF

J: TRBJ2-2
V: TRBV11-2
CDR3: ASSSRAPGELF

J: TRBJ2-7
V: TRBV25-1
CDR3: ASSGFSGIHEQY

J: TRBJ2-1
V: TRBV5-1
CDR3: ASSATHLAGAYNEQF

J: TRBJ2-1
V: TRBV7-8
CDR3: ASSPILAGGYNEQF

J: TRBJ2-7
V: TRBV5-1
CDR3: ASSLSQAEYEQY

J: TRBJ2-1
V: TRBV11-2
CDR3: ASSGRSTGADNEQF

J: TRBJ1-2
V: TRBV6-1
CDR3: ASSDLRGFHGYT

J: TRBJ2-2
V: TRBV7-6
CDR3: ASSQTRTGLPTGELF

J: TRBJ2-7
V: TRBV5-6
CDR3: ASSVTDPYEQY

J: TRBJ2-2
V: TRBV2
CDR3: ASSDGLATVNTGELF

J: TRBJ2-7
V: TRBV2
CDR3: ASLAAGGGEQY

J: TRBJ2-3
V: TRBV28
CDR3: ASSLRGNTDTQY

J: TRBJ2-5
V: TRBV7-2
CDR3: ASSFEGYQETQY